These 17 T cell receptor beta chains came from one sample sequenced in a study of blood T cell repertoires in COVID-19. The table came from immunoSEQ multiplex PCR; TCRdb's copy has only in-frame clones and leaves some out. In the table there are approximately 85,000 clones, roughly 89% of which are singletons. Sample: peripheral blood. Receptors originate from a man in his fifties with active or convalescent COVID-19.

The chain combines TRBV5-1 with TRBJ1-4; 8 bases line up with TRBD1. V was clipped by 4 bases and J by 4 bases; unmatched bases: 3. In germline, CDR1 is SGHRS, CDR2 YFSETQ. This CDR3 is built from 14 residues. The CDR3 coding sequence is TGCGCCAGCAGCCCGGACAGGGTTAATGAAAAACTGTTTTTT. As protein: CASSPDRVNEKLFF.

This chain connects TRBV5-1 to TRBJ2-2, with D possibly being TRBD1 (6 bases). Germline CDR1 SGHRS, CDR2 YFSETQ. The CDR3 consists of 16 residues. V was pared by 3 bases and J by 1 base, with 13 bases between. The CDR3 reads CASSSNRVGNTGELFF. The CDR3 nucleotides are TGCGCCAGCAGCTCCAACAGGGTGGGGAACACCGGGGAGCTGTTTTTT. Full variable domain (rest looked up from reference TRBV5-1 and TRBJ2-2): KAGVTQTPRYLIKTRGQQVTLSCSPISGHRSVSWYQQTPGQGLQFLFEYFSETQRNKGNFPGRFSGRQFSNSRSEMNVSTLELGDSALYLCASSSNRVGNTGELFFGEGSRLTVL.

V usage is TRBV6-5 and J usage is TRBJ2-1; D ambiguous. The CDR3 consists of 11 residues. CDR1 is MNHEY and CDR2 is SVGAGI in the germline V gene. The V end lost 6 bases, the J end lost 7 bases, and 7 bases lay between the germline ends. CDR3 region: CASSSLNEQFF. The CDR3 coding sequence is TGTGCCAGCAGCTCGTTAAATGAGCAGTTCTTC.

The V and J genes are TRBV19 and TRBJ1-1; D uncertain. Trimming cost V 6 bases and J 3 bases, with 14 bases left between them. Germline CDR1 reads LNHDA; CDR2 reads SQIVND (reference sequence). CDR3 length equals 14 residues. The CDR3 nucleotides read TGTGCCAGTAGAGTAGCGGCGGAGGACACTGAAGCTTTCTTT. Amino acids: CASRVAAEDTEAFF.

The chain employs TRBV24-1 and TRBJ2-3; a weak D match, TRBD2 (5 bases). Trimming shortened V by 2 bases and J by 0 bases, and 8 bases separated the two germline ends. CDR3 length equals 15 residues. Germline V gene sequence: CDR1 KGHDR, CDR2 SFDVKD. CDR3 in DNA: TGTGCCACCAGTGATTCTCGGGAAAGCACAGATACGCAGTATTTT. Its protein is CATSDSRESTDTQYF.

This clone has only one observation. The chain couples TRBV6-5 to TRBJ1-4, with 9 positions matching TRBD1. The CDR3 is 14 residues long. The V and J ends lost 6 bases and 8 bases, in that order; junction bases with no gene match: 7. Germline assignment: CDR1 MNHEY and CDR2 SVGAGI. CDR3 nucleotides: TGTGCCAGCAGAACGGGACAGGGAGGCGAAAAACTGTTTTTT. Translation gives CASRTGQGGEKLFF.

This clone was observed a handful of times. The chain recombines TRBV28 with TRBJ2-7, with a possible D match to TRBD1 (6 bases). V was clipped by 6 bases and J by 1 base, with 10 bases between them. Germline V gene sequence: CDR1 MDHEN, CDR2 SYDVKM. The CDR3 sequence is 13 residues long. The CDR3 sequence: CASRTDRSYEQYF. CDR3 nucleotides: TGTGCCAGCAGGACCGACAGGTCCTACGAGCAGTACTTC.

The DNA for the CDR3 is TGTGCCATCAATAGTGGGACAGCCGAGCAGTACTTC. Its translation: CAINSGTAEQYF. The chain has TRBV10-3 and TRBJ2-7; 7 positions match TRBD1. The V and J ends lost 7 bases and 6 bases, in that order; junction bases with no gene match: 6. The CDR3 runs 12 residues. Germline V CDR1 and CDR2: ENHRY, SYGVKD.

The chain uses TRBV18 and TRBJ1-1; 9 nucleotides line up with TRBD1. The V gene end was trimmed by 3 bases and the J gene end by 4 bases; junction bases not matched to a gene: 6. Per germline, CDR1 KGHSH and CDR2 LQKENI. The CDR3 loop spans 15 amino acids. CDR3 region: CASSPITTGGTEAFF. Here the CDR3 DNA reads TGTGCCAGCTCACCTATCACGACAGGGGGCACTGAAGCTTTCTTT.

V is TRBV7-9 and J is TRBJ2-2; the match to TRBD1 covers 7 bases. Germline CDR1 is SEHNR and CDR2 is FQNEAQ (reference sequence). With 3 bases clipped from V and 5 bases from J, the junction kept 6 bases outside the gene matches. This CDR3 is built from 15 residues. The CDR3 loop is CASSFEGARTGELFF. The CDR3 DNA reads TGTGCCAGCAGCTTTGAGGGGGCGAGGACCGGGGAGCTGTTTTTT.

This chain connects TRBV9 to TRBJ2-1, with TRBD2 identical over 14 bases. The CDR3 covers 16 residues. CDR1 and CDR2 (germline): SGDLS, YYNGEE. The V segment lost 3 bases and the J segment 7 bases; nucleotides outside the gene matches: 6. This CDR3 is CASSAPGLAGDNEQFF. CDR3 in DNA: TGTGCCAGCAGCGCCCCGGGACTAGCGGGAGATAATGAGCAGTTCTTC.

There are a few counts of this clone. The V call is TRBV19, the J call TRBJ1-2; D not resolved. CDR1 is LNHDA, CDR2 SQIVND, per germline (reference sequence). V lost 5 bases and J 2 bases, leaving 9 bases between the germline ends. The length of the CDR3 is 13 residues. CDR3 region: CASSEWENYGYTF. The CDR3 nucleotides read TGTGCCAGTAGTGAGTGGGAGAACTATGGCTACACCTTC.

This chain joins TRBV4-1 and TRBJ1-3; D not resolved. The V gene lost 4 bases and the J gene lost 5 bases, with 9 bases spanning the gap. CDR1 MGHRA and CDR2 YSYEKL come from the germline V gene. The CDR3 length is 13 residues. CDR3 bases: TGCGCCAGCAGCCCAGGTATCCGAAACACCATATATTTT. Translating gives CASSPGIRNTIYF.

The chain recombines TRBV3-1 (or the pseudogene TRBV3-2) with TRBJ2-7; D unresolved. Per germline, CDR1 LGHDT and CDR2 YNNKEL (reference sequence). There are 13 residues in the CDR3. The V end was cut by 1 base, the J end by 3 bases, with 7 bases between. In DNA form, the CDR3 reads TGTGCCAGCAGCCAAGGGGCCCGCTACGAGCAGTACTTC. It encodes CASSQGARYEQYF.

CDR3 protein: CASSQGHRAYEQYF. The CDR3 coding sequence is TGTGCCAGCAGCCAAGGCCACAGGGCCTACGAGCAGTACTTC. The V and J genes are TRBV7-8 and TRBJ2-7; TRBD1 is a possible D gene (6 bases). The germline CDR1 and CDR2 sequences are SGHVS and FQNEAQ. V was shortened by 5 bases and J by 2 bases, with 13 bases between the two germline ends. The CDR3 sequence is 14 residues long.

The chain carries TRBV6-5 and TRBJ2-1; TRBD1 agrees at 7 bases. The CDR3 sequence is 13 residues long. Per the germline V gene, CDR1 is MNHEY and CDR2 is SVGAGI. Trimming removed 4 bases from V and 6 bases from J; junction bases left unmatched: 3. CDR3 nucleotide sequence: TGTGCCAGCAGTTCTCCAGGGGGCAATGAGCAGTTCTTC. Protein: CASSSPGGNEQFF.

This clone was counted between two and nine times. This chain uses TRBV5-6 with TRBJ2-2; D is uncertain. The CDR3 has 15 amino acids. Trimming removed 4 bases from V and 6 bases from J, with 16 bases in between. Per germline, CDR1 SGHDT and CDR2 YYEEEE. This chain's CDR3 is CASSHTRHPPGELFF. CDR3 DNA sequence: TGTGCCAGCAGCCATACCCGACACCCGCCCGGGGAGCTGTTTTTT.